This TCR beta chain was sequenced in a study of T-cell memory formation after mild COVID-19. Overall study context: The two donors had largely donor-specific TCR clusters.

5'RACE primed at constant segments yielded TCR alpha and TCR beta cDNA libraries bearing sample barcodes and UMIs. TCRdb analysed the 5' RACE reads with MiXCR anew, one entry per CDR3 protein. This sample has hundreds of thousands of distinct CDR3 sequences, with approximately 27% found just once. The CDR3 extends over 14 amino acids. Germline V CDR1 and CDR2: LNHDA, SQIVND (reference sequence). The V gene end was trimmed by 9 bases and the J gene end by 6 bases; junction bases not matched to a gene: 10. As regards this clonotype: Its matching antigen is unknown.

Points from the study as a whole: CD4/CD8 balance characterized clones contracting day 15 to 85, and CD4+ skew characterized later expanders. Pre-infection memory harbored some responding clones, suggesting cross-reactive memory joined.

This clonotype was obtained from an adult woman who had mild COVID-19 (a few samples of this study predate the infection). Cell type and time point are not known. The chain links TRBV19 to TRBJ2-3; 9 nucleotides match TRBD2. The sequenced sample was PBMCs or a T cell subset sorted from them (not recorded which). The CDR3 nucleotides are TGTGCCAGCGCACTAGCGGGTCCAGGGGATACGCAGTATTTT. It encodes CASALAGPGDTQYF.